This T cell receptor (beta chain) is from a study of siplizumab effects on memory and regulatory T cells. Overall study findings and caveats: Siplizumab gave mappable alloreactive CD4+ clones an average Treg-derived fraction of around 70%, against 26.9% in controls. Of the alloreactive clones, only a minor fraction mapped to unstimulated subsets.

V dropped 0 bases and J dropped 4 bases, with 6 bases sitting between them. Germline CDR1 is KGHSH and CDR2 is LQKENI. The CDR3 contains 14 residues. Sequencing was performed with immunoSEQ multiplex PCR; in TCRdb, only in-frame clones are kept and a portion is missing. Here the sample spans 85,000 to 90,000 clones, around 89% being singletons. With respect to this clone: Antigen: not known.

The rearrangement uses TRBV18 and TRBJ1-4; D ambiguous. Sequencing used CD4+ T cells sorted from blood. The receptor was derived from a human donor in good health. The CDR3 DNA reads TGTGCCAGCTCACCACCTAATGGTAATGAAAAACTGTTTTTT. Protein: CASSPPNGNEKLFF.